Presented here are 9 T cell receptor beta chains from one specimen sequenced in a study of neurological immune-mediated disorders. MiXCR, applied by TCRdb to the 5' RACE reads, yields one record per CDR3 protein. This sample has fewer than 80,000 distinct CDR3 sequences, with less than 6% found just once. The sequenced sample consisted of PBMCs. These TCRs come from a woman between 50 and 59 years old with multiple sclerosis.

At least ten counts were recorded for this clonotype. The rearrangement uses TRBV7-9 and TRBJ1-2, with 7 bases aligning to TRBD1. Trimming at V came to 5 bases and at J to 6 bases, leaving 9 bases not matched to a gene. The CDR3 has 14 residues. Germline CDR1 SEHNR, CDR2 FQNEAQ (reference sequence). This CDR3 reads CASSQTSGQHGYTF. CDR3 nucleotide sequence: TGTGCCAGCAGCCAAACCTCGGGACAGCATGGCTACACCTTC.

This clonotype occurred many times. The chain has TRBV12-3 or TRBV12-4 and TRBJ1-6; D gene unclear. The V gene lost 5 bases and the J gene lost 2 bases, with 4 bases spanning the gap. This CDR3 is 13 amino acids long. CDR3 residues: CASSPPYNSPLHF. The CDR3 DNA reads as TGTGCCAGCAGTCCCCCCTATAATTCACCCCTCCACTTT.

This clonotype was found many times. V is TRBV18 and J is TRBJ1-2; 7 bases align to TRBD1. Germline V gives CDR1 KGHSH, CDR2 LQKENI. The junction had 4 bases not matched to a gene; V was cut back by 5 bases and J by 4 bases. This CDR3 has 13 residues. In DNA, the CDR3 is TGTGCCAGCTCATTGGACAGGATCTATGGCTACACCTTC. Translating it yields CASSLDRIYGYTF. The full variable domain, completed using reference TRBV18 and TRBJ1-2, is NAGVMQNPRHLVRRRGQEARLRCSPMKGHSHVYWYRQLPEEGLKFMVYLQKENIIDESGMPKERFSAEFPKEGPSILRIQQVVRGDSAAYFCASSLDRIYGYTFGSGTRLTVV.

This clonotype was seen at least ten times. The V call is TRBV4-2, the J call TRBJ2-2; 9 nucleotides match TRBD2. The CDR3 runs to 16 residues. Unmatched junction bases numbered 6, after V lost 2 bases and J lost 5 bases. CDR1 LGHNA and CDR2 YNFKEQ come from the germline V gene. The CDR3 nucleotides are TGTGCCAGCAGCCAACTAGCGGGGCAGGGGACCGGGGAGCTGTTTTTT. It is translated as CASSQLAGQGTGELFF.

This clonotype was detected ten times or more. The chain links TRBV5-1 to TRBJ2-3; D uncertain. Germline CDR1 is SGHRS and CDR2 is YFSETQ. Trimming cost V 4 bases and J 2 bases, with 8 bases left between them. This CDR3 region has 13 residues. The CDR3 region has the DNA TGCGCCAGCAGCGACGGAGCCACAGATACGCAGTATTTT. This codes for CASSDGATDTQYF.

This clonotype was picked up many times. This chain links TRBV6-5 with TRBJ2-1, with a tentative D call TRBD2 (6 bases). This CDR3 region has 14 residues. V lost 8 bases, J lost 8 bases, and 19 bases lay in between. Germline assignment: CDR1 MNHEY and CDR2 SVGAGI. In nucleotides, the CDR3 is TGTGCCAGCGGAACGCGGGGAATCATTCATGAGCAGTTCTTC. Protein sequence: CASGTRGIIHEQFF.

In its sample, this clonotype was seen a few times. This chain joins TRBV5-5 and TRBJ1-5; the D is unclear. Germline assignment: CDR1 SGHKS and CDR2 YYEKEE (reference sequence). V was shortened by 0 bases and J by 7 bases, with 14 bases between the two germline ends. The CDR3 has 15 amino acids. The chain's CDR3 is CASSLVWERGQPQHF. The CDR3 DNA reads as TGTGCCAGCAGCTTGGTATGGGAACGCGGACAGCCCCAGCATTTT. The whole variable domain, remainder taken from reference TRBV5-5 and TRBJ1-5, is DAGVTQSPTHLIKTRGQQVTLRCSPISGHKSVSWYQQVLGQGPQFIFQYYEKEERGRGNFPDRFSARQFPNYSSELNVNALLLGDSALYLCASSLVWERGQPQHFGDGTRLSIL.

At least ten counts were recorded for this clonotype. The V gene is TRBV5-1, the J gene TRBJ2-3, with 7 bases aligning to TRBD2. Germline V lookup: CDR1 SGHRS, CDR2 YFSETQ. The CDR3 runs 13 residues. V gave up 6 bases and J gave up 4 bases; unmatched junction bases: 5. In DNA, the CDR3 is TGCGCCAGCATGCCAGCGGGGTCAGATACGCAGTATTTT. Encoded protein: CASMPAGSDTQYF.

This clonotype was counted at least ten times. V usage is TRBV20-1 and J usage is TRBJ2-7; a possible D gene is TRBD1 (5 bases). Between the trimmed V and J ends, which lost 5 bases and 3 bases, there was a span of 17 bases. Germline V gene lookup returns CDR1 DFQATT and CDR2 SNEGSKA (reference sequence). This CDR3 contains 14 residues. The CDR3 loop is CSASTRGQIYEQYF. The CDR3 DNA reads as TGCAGTGCTTCCACAAGGGGCCAAATCTACGAGCAGTACTTC.